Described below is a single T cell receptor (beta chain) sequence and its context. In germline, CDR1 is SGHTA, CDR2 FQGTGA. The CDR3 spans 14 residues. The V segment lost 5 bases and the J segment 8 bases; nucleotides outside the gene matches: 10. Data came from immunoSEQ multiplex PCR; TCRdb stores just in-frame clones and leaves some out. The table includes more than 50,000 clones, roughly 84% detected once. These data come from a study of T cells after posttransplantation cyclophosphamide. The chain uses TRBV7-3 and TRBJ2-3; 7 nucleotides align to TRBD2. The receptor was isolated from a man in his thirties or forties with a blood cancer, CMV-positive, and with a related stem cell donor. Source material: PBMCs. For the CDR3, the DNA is TGTGCCAGCAGCCGGACTGGGGGGGACGGTACGCAGTATTTT. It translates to CASSRTGGDGTQYF.